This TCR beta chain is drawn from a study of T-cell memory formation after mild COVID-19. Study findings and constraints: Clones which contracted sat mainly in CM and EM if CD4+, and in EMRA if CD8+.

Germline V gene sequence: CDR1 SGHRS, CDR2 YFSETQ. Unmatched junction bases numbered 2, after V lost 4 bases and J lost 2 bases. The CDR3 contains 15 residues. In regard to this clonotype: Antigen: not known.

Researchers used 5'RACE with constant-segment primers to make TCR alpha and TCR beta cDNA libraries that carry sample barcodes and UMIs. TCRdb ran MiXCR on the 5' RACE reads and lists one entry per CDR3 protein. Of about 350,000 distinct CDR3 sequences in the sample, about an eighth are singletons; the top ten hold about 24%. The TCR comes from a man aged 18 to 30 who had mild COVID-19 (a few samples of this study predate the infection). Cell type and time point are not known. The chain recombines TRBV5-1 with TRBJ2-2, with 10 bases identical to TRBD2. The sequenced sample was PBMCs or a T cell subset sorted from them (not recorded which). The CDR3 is CASSLAGDNTGELFF. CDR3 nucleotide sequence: TGCGCCAGCAGCCTAGCGGGGGATAACACCGGGGAGCTGTTTTTT.